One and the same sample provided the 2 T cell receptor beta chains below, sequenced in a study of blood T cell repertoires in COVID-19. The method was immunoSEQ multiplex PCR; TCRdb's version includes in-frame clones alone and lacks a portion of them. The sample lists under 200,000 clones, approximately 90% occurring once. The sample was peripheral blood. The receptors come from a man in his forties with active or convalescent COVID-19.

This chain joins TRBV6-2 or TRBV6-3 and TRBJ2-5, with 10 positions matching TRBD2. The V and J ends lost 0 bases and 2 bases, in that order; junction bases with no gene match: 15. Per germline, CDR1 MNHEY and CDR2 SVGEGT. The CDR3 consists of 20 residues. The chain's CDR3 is CASSYSLQRGGPRWQETQYF. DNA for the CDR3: TGTGCCAGCAGTTACTCCCTTCAGCGGGGGGGACCTAGATGGCAAGAGACCCAGTACTTC.

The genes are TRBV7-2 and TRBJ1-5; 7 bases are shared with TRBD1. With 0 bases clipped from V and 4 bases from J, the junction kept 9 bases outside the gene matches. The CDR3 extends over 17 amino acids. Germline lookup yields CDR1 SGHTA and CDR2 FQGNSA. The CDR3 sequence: CASSLALRTGGNQPQHF. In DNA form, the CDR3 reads TGTGCCAGCAGCTTAGCGCTTAGGACAGGAGGGAATCAGCCCCAGCATTTT.